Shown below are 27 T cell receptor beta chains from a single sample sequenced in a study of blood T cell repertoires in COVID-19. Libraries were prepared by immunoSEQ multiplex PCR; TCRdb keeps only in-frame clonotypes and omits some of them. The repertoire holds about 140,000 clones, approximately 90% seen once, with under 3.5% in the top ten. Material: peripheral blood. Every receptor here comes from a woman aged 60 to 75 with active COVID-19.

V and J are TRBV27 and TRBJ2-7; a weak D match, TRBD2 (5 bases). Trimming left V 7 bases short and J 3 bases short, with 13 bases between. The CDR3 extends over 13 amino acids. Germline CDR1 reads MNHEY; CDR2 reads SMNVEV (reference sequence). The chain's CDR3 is CASTTRGVYEQYF. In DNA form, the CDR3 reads TGTGCCAGCACAACTAGAGGAGTCTACGAGCAGTACTTC.

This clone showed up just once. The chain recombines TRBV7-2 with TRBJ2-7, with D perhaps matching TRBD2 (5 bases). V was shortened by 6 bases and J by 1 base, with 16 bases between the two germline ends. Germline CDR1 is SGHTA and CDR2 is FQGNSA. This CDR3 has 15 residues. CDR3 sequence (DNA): TGTGCCAGCAGTGGAGAGGGCGGCAGATCCTACGAGCAGTACTTC. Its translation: CASSGEGGRSYEQYF.

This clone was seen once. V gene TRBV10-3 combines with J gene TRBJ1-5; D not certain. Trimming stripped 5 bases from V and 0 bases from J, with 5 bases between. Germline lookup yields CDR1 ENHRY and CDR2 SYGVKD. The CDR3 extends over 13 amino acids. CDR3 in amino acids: CAISRGSNQPQHF. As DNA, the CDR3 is TGTGCCATCAGTCGGGGTAGCAATCAGCCCCAGCATTTT.

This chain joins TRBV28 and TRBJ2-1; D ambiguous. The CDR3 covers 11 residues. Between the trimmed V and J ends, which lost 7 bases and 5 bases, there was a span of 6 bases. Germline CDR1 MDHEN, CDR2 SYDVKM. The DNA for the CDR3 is TGTGCCAGCAATAGTCACAATGAGCAGTTCTTC. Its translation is CASNSHNEQFF.

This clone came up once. The CDR3 here is CASTPGGREGGEQYF. The CDR3 DNA follows: TGTGCCAGCACCCCGGGGGGGCGGGAGGGTGGCGAGCAGTACTTC. V gene TRBV28 combines with J gene TRBJ2-7, with 9 bases aligning to TRBD2. The CDR3 length is 15 residues. Germline CDR1 MDHEN, CDR2 SYDVKM. With 7 bases clipped from V and 6 bases from J, the junction kept 13 bases outside the gene matches.

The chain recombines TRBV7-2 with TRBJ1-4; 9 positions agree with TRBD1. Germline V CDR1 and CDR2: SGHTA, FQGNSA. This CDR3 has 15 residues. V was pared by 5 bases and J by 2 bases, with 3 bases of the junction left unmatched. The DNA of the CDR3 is TGTGCCAGCAGCCCCGACAGGGGGACTAATGAAAAACTGTTTTTT. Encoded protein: CASSPDRGTNEKLFF.

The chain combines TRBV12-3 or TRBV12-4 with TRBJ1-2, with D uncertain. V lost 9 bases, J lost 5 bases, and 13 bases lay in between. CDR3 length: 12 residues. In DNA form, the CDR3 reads TGTGCCAGTTCGAGGGAGGCATATGGCTACACCTTC. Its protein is CASSREAYGYTF.

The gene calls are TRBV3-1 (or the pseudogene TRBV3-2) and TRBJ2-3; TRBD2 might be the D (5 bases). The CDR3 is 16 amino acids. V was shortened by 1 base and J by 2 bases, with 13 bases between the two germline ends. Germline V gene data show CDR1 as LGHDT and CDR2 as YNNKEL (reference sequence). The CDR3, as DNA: TGTGCCAGCAGCCAAGTCAGTGGGAGCCCCACAGATACGCAGTATTTT. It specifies CASSQVSGSPTDTQYF.

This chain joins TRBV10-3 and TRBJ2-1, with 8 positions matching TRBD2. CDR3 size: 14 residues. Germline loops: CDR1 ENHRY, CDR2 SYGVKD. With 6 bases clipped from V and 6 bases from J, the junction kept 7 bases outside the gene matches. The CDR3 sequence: CAISGIAGGNEQFF. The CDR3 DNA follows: TGTGCCATCAGCGGCATCGCGGGGGGCAATGAGCAGTTCTTC.

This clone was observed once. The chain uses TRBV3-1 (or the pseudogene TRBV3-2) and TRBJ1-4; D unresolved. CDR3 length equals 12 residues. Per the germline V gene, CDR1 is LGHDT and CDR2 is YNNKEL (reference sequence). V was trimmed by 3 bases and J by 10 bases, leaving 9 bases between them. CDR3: CASSHNRGKLFF. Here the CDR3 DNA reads TGTGCCAGCAGCCATAACCGAGGAAAACTGTTTTTT.

The CDR3 region has the DNA TGTGCCAGCGGAATCAGGGGTCTGCAAGAGACCCAGTACTTC. This gives the protein CASGIRGLQETQYF. The rearrangement uses TRBV7-8 and TRBJ2-5, with D possibly being TRBD1 (6 bases). Per the germline V gene, CDR1 is SGHVS and CDR2 is FQNEAQ. V lost 8 bases to trimming and J lost 2 bases, with 15 bases between them. There are 14 residues in the CDR3.

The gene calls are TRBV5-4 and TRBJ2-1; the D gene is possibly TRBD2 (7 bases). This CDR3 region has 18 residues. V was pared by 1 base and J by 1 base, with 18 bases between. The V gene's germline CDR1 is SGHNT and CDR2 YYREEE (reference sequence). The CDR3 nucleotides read TGTGCCAGCAGCTTGCGAGGGGGGGCTAGTTTGTCCTACAATGAGCAGTTCTTC. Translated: CASSLRGGASLSYNEQFF.

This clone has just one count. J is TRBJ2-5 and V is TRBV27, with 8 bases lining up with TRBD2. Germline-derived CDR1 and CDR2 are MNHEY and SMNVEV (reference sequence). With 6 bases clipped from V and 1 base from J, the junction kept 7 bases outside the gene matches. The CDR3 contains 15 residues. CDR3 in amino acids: CASSSRGGFQETQYF. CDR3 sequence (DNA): TGTGCCAGCAGCTCCCGCGGGGGGTTCCAAGAGACCCAGTACTTC.

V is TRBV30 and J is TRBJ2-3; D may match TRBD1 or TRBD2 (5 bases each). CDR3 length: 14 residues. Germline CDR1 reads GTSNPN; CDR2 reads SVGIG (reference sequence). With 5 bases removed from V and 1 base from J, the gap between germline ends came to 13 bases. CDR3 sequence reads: CAWGGGLRTDTQYF. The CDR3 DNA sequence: TGTGCCTGGGGGGGTGGGCTACGCACAGATACGCAGTATTTT.

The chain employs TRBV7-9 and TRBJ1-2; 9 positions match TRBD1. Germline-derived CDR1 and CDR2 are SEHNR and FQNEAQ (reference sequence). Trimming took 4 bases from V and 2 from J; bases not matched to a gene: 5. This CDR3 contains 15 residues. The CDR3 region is CASSSDRGTNYGYTF. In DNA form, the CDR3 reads TGTGCCAGCAGCTCGGACAGGGGAACGAACTATGGCTACACCTTC. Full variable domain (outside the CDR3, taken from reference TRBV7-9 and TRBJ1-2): DTGVSQNPRHKITKRGQNVTFRCDPISEHNRLYWYRQTLGQGPEFLTYFQNEAQLEKSRLLSDRFSAERPKGSFSTLEIQRTEQGDSAMYLCASSSDRGTNYGYTFGSGTRLTVV.

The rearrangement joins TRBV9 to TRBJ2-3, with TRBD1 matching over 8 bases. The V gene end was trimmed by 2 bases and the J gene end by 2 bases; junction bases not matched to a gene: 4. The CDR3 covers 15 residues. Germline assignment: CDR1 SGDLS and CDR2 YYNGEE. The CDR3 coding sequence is TGTGCCAGCAGCGTCCGGGACAGGACCACAGATACGCAGTATTTT. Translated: CASSVRDRTTDTQYF.

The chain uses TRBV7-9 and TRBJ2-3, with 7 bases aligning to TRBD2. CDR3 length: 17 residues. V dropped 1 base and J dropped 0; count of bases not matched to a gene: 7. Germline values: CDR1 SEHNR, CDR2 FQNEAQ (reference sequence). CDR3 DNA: TGTGCCAGCAGCTTAGGGATGGCGGGGGTTAGCACAGATACGCAGTATTTT. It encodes CASSLGMAGVSTDTQYF.

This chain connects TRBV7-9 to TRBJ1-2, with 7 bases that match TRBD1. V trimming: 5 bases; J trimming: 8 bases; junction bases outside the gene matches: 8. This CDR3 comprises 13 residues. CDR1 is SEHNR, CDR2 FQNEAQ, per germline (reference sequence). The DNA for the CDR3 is TGTGCCAGCAGCGACCGGGACAGAGAAGGCTACACCTTC. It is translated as CASSDRDREGYTF.

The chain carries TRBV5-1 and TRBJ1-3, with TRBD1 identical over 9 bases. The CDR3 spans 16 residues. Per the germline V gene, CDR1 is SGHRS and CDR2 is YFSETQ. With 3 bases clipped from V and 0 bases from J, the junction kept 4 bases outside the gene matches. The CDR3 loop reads CASSSQGASSGNTIYF. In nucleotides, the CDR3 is TGCGCCAGCAGCTCACAGGGGGCCAGCTCTGGAAACACCATATATTTT.

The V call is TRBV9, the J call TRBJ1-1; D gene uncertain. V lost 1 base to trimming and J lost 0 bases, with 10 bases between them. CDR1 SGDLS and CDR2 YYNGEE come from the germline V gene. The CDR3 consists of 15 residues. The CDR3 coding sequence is TGTGCCAGCAGCGTATTACAGCAATTGAACACTGAAGCTTTCTTT. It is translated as CASSVLQQLNTEAFF.

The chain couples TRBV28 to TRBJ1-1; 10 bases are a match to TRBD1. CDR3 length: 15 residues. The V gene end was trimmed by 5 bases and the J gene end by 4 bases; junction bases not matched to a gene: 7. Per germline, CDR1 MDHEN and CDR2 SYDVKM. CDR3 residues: CASSGRTGGSTEAFF. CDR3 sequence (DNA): TGTGCCAGCAGTGGAAGGACAGGGGGGAGCACTGAAGCTTTCTTT.

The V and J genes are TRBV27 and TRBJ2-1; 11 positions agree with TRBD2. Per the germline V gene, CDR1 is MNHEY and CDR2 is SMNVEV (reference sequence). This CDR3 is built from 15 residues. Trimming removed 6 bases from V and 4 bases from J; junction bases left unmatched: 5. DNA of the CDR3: TGTGCCAGCAGCCTTCTAGCGGGAGGTTACAATGAGCAGTTCTTC. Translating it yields CASSLLAGGYNEQFF.

CDR3 DNA sequence: TGTGCCACCAGTAGGAGTCCTGTGGGCAATGAGCAGTTCTTC. Translation: CATSRSPVGNEQFF. This sequence joins TRBV24-1 and TRBJ2-1; no firm D call. Trimming stripped 6 bases from V and 6 bases from J, with 14 bases between. The CDR3 loop spans 14 amino acids. Germline CDR1 and CDR2: KGHDR and SFDVKD.

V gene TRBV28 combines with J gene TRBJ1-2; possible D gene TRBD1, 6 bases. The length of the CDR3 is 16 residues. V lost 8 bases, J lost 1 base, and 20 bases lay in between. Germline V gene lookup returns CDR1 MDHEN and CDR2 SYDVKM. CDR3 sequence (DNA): TGTGCCAGCTCCACGTCGGACAGCGTTTTTAACTATGGCTACACCTTC. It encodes CASSTSDSVFNYGYTF.

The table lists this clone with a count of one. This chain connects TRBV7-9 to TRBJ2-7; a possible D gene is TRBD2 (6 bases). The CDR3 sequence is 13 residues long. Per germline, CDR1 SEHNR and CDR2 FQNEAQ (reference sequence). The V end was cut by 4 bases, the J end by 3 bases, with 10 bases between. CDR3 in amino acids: CASSYDGGYEQYF. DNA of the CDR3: TGTGCCAGCAGCTACGACGGGGGCTACGAGCAGTACTTC.

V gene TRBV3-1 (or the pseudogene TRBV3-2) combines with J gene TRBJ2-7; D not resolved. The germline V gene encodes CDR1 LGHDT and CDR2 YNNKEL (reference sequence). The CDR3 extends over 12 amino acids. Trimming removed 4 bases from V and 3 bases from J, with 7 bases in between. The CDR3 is CASSRANYEQYF. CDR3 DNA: TGTGCCAGCAGCCGAGCGAACTACGAGCAGTACTTC.

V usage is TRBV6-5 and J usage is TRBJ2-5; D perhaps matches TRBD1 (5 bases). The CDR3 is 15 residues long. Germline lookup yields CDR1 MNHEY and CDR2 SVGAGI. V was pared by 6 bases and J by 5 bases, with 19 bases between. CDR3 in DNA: TGTGCCAGCAGCCACCAGGGTTACCCGGGCGAGACCCAGTACTTC. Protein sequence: CASSHQGYPGETQYF.